These 29 T cell receptor beta chains originate from one sample sequenced in a study of human T cells and chemical hapten exposure. Time point given: pre-sensitization, week 0. The treatment here: therapeutic diphenylcyclopropenone sensitization with weekly scalp DPC. TCRdb recomputed calls from the RACE reads with MiXCR, one row per CDR3 protein. The sample lists some 51,000 distinct CDR3 sequences, 9.4% occurring once. This specimen consisted of whole blood, obtained in connection with sensitization to the hapten diphenylcyclopropenone (DPC). The receptor source for this set is a woman aged 40-49 years with alopecia areata. Some clones in this sample may be carry-over from other donors' samples.

At least ten counts were recorded for this clonotype. The chain combines TRBV7-3 with TRBJ2-7; 7 nucleotides align to TRBD1. After removal of 5 bases from V and 7 bases from J, the junction contained 8 bases not matched to a gene. This CDR3 region has 13 residues. From germline, CDR1 is SGHTA and CDR2 FQGTGA. The CDR3 loop is CASSIKTGFEQYF. The CDR3 coding sequence is TGTGCCAGCAGCATCAAGACAGGGTTTGAGCAGTACTTC.

In this sample, this clonotype turned up many times. This sequence joins TRBV28 and TRBJ1-2, with D possibly TRBD1 on 5 matching bases. The CDR3 contains 10 residues. Germline values: CDR1 MDHEN, CDR2 SYDVKM. V lost 4 bases to trimming and J lost 12 bases, with 9 bases between them. CDR3 sequence: CASSSREHTF. DNA of the CDR3: TGTGCCAGCAGTTCCAGGGAACACACCTTC.

A few counts support this clonotype. The chain couples TRBV29-1 to TRBJ2-5, with D possibly TRBD1 on 7 matching bases. The V gene lost 7 bases and the J gene lost 9 bases, with 27 bases spanning the gap. Germline V gene data show CDR1 as SQVTM and CDR2 as ANQGSEA. This CDR3 is built from 15 residues. The CDR3 loop is CSALRRRDSPGAQYF. CDR3 coding DNA: TGCAGCGCCCTCCGACGAAGGGACAGCCCGGGGGCCCAGTACTTC.

This clonotype was observed many times. The chain employs TRBV20-1 and TRBJ2-5, with TRBD2 identical over 12 bases. Germline V gene sequence: CDR1 DFQATT, CDR2 SNEGSKA (reference sequence). V lost 1 base and J lost 5; bases outside the gene matches: 14. This CDR3 has 18 amino acids. As DNA, the CDR3 is TGCAGTGCTAGAGGGGAAGCCCTAGCGGGGGGGCCTACGGAGACCCAGTACTTC. Translating gives CSARGEALAGGPTETQYF.

In this sample, this clonotype turned up a few times. Mismatch with germline at one junction end may stem from a read error. V is TRBV7-2 and J is TRBJ2-1; D is unresolved. Per the germline V gene, CDR1 is SGHTA and CDR2 is FQGNSA. The CDR3 has 17 residues. The chain's CDR3 is CASSVANMAVRYNEQFF. Written as DNA, the CDR3 is TGTGCCAGCAGCGTAGCCAATATGGCGGTACGTTACAATGAGCAGTTCTTC.

The table lists this clonotype with many counts. The J gene is TRBJ1-4, the V gene TRBV20-1; D not certain. Germline V lookup: CDR1 DFQATT, CDR2 SNEGSKA (reference sequence). This CDR3 spans 12 amino acids. Trimming removed 5 bases from V and 6 bases from J, with 10 bases in between. CDR3 DNA: TGCAGTGCTCGGCCATGGGATGAAAAACTGTTTTTT. Translated: CSARPWDEKLFF.

The sample holds many counts of this clonotype. CDR3 coding DNA: TGTGCCAGCAGTTACTCGTCCGGGGGGGCCGGGGAGCTGTTTTTT. Its protein is CASSYSSGGAGELFF. The V call is TRBV6-2 or TRBV6-3, the J call TRBJ2-2, with TRBD2 matching over 8 bases. Trimming at V came to 0 bases and at J to 6 bases, leaving 3 bases not matched to a gene. This CDR3 has 15 amino acids. Germline V gene lookup returns CDR1 MNHEY and CDR2 SVGEGT.

This clonotype was seen ten or more times. The chain has TRBV6-2 or TRBV6-3 and TRBJ2-2; D may be TRBD2 (6 bases). Germline V gene sequence: CDR1 MNHEY, CDR2 SVGEGT. Between the trimmed V and J ends, which lost 0 bases and 1 base, there was a span of 18 bases. This CDR3 is built from 19 residues. The CDR3 DNA is TGTGCCAGCAGTTACTCGAGGGACCCGGGAGACCAGAACACCGGGGAGCTGTTTTTT. Translation gives CASSYSRDPGDQNTGELFF.

This clonotype was recorded at least ten times. The rearrangement links TRBV11-2 to TRBJ2-2, with 9 bases identical to TRBD1. This CDR3 is 16 amino acids long. J was trimmed by 5 bases and V by 5 bases; bases with no gene match: 9. From germline, CDR1 is SGHAT and CDR2 FQNNGV. CDR3 amino acids: CASSPPGQGRTGELFF. CDR3 in DNA: TGTGCCAGCAGCCCTCCCGGACAGGGGCGGACCGGGGAGCTGTTTTTT.

This clonotype came up many times. This chain uses TRBV19 with TRBJ1-4; a weak D match, TRBD1 (6 bases). The germline V and J ends were trimmed by 6 bases and 2 bases, with 13 bases remaining between them. The CDR3 length is 15 residues. The germline CDR1 and CDR2 sequences are LNHDA and SQIVND (reference sequence). Here the CDR3 reads CASSTTGWTNEKLFF. CDR3 DNA sequence: TGTGCCAGTAGCACTACAGGGTGGACTAATGAAAAACTGTTTTTT.

This clonotype was seen at least ten times. The chain links TRBV7-9 to TRBJ2-7; the D is unclear. With 2 bases removed from V and 3 bases from J, the gap between germline ends came to 14 bases. This CDR3 has 15 amino acids. The germline V gene has CDR1 SEHNR and CDR2 FQNEAQ (reference sequence). This CDR3 reads CASSLTGKKIYEQYF. The CDR3 DNA is TGTGCCAGCAGCTTAACCGGCAAGAAAATCTACGAGCAGTACTTC.

This clonotype was found many times. The chain is built from TRBV19 and TRBJ1-5, with 8 bases lining up with TRBD1. Germline CDR1 LNHDA, CDR2 SQIVND (reference sequence). V shed 4 bases and J 7 bases; nucleotides not matched to a gene: 15. This CDR3 is built from 17 residues. CDR3 in amino acids: CASSNHPRDRIMQPQHF. The CDR3 coding sequence is TGTGCCAGTAGTAATCATCCCCGGGACAGGATAATGCAGCCCCAGCATTTT. Looking up the rest from reference TRBV19 and TRBJ1-5 gives the full variable domain: DGGITQSPKYLFRKEGQNVTLSCEQNLNHDAMYWYRQDPGQGLRLIYYSQIVNDFQKGDIAEGYSVSREKKESFPLTVTSAQKNPTAFYLCASSNHPRDRIMQPQHFGDGTRLSIL.

This clonotype occurred many times. The genes are TRBV30 and TRBJ1-6; D is possibly TRBD1 (6 bases). The V gene's germline CDR1 is GTSNPN and CDR2 SVGIG (reference sequence). The CDR3 covers 13 residues. Trimming removed 4 bases at V and 9 bases at J, with 13 bases between. The CDR3 DNA is TGTGCCTGGACGCGGACAGAGGGTTCACCCCTCCACTTT. Translating it yields CAWTRTEGSPLHF.

This clonotype was found many times. The CDR3 region is CASSPRGAEQYF. Written as DNA, the CDR3 is TGTGCCAGTAGTCCCCGTGGGGCCGAGCAGTACTTC. The V call is TRBV19, the J call TRBJ2-7, with a tentative D call TRBD1 (5 bases). The length of the CDR3 is 12 residues. Trimming removed 5 bases from V and 6 bases from J, with 11 bases in between. CDR1 and CDR2 from the germline V gene are LNHDA and SQIVND (reference sequence).

This clonotype was seen a few times. V usage is TRBV28 and J usage is TRBJ1-1; D ambiguous. Trimming removed 11 bases from V and 0 bases from J, with 16 bases in between. Germline values: CDR1 MDHEN, CDR2 SYDVKM. This CDR3 comprises 14 residues. The CDR3 spells CASLGLPMNTEAFF. The DNA of the CDR3 is TGTGCCTCATTAGGGCTACCCATGAACACTGAAGCTTTCTTT.

This clonotype is termed medium-sized. The chain employs TRBV7-6 and TRBJ1-4; 8 bases agree with TRBD1. After removal of 5 bases from V and 8 bases from J, the junction contained 10 bases not matched to a gene. CDR1 SGHVS and CDR2 FNYEAQ come from the germline V gene. The CDR3 loop spans 15 amino acids. In DNA form, the CDR3 reads TGTGCCAGCAGCGGTGGTTTGACAGGGGCCGAAAAACTGTTTTTT. The encoded protein is CASSGGLTGAEKLFF.

This clonotype came up many times. In DNA form, the CDR3 reads TGTGCCAGCACCCCTGGAGGGATGAACACTGAAGCTTTCTTT. Translated: CASTPGGMNTEAFF. The chain has TRBV9 and TRBJ1-1; D call uncertain. Germline-derived CDR1 and CDR2 are SGDLS and YYNGEE. The CDR3 length is 14 residues. Deletions cut 6 bases from V and 0 bases from J, with 12 bases between.

This clonotype was recorded many times. The chain uses TRBV19 and TRBJ2-5; 10 bases are a match to TRBD1. CDR1 LNHDA and CDR2 SQIVND come from the germline V gene (reference sequence). The CDR3 length is 14 residues. Germline trimming cut 4 bases from V and 6 bases from J; bases unmatched to any gene: 5. The CDR3 sequence: CASSTGQGGKTQYF. For the CDR3, the DNA is TGTGCCAGTAGTACAGGACAGGGGGGAAAGACCCAGTACTTC.

A few counts support this clonotype. CDR3 loop: CASSPDGREGETQYF. The CDR3 DNA follows: TGTGCCAGCAGCCCCGATGGAAGGGAAGGAGAGACCCAGTACTTC. This chain links TRBV11-2 with TRBJ2-5; D remains ambiguous. There are 15 residues in the CDR3. The V end lost 5 bases, the J end lost 4 bases, and 17 bases lay between the germline ends. Germline CDR1 SGHAT, CDR2 FQNNGV.

This clonotype has at least ten counts. The chain combines TRBV6-1 with TRBJ1-1, with D tentatively TRBD1 (5 bases). Looked up from germline, CDR1 is MNHNS and CDR2 is SASEGT. V was clipped by 6 bases and J by 0 bases, with 8 bases between them. The CDR3 loop spans 13 amino acids. The DNA for the CDR3 is TGTGCCAGCAGGAGGGGTATGAACACTGAAGCTTTCTTT. Its protein product is CASRRGMNTEAFF.

This clonotype was counted many times. The rearrangement links TRBV7-9 to TRBJ1-6, with D uncertain. Germline V gene data show CDR1 as SEHNR and CDR2 as FQNEAQ (reference sequence). The CDR3 runs 14 residues. V was trimmed by 8 bases and J by 4 bases, leaving 12 bases between them. The CDR3 spells CASGSEKYNSPLHF. Written as DNA, the CDR3 is TGTGCCAGCGGGAGTGAAAAATATAATTCACCCCTCCACTTT.

This clonotype occurred a few times. The chain uses TRBV20-1 and TRBJ2-1; D is tentatively TRBD1 or TRBD2 (7 bases each). The germline CDR1 and CDR2 sequences are DFQATT and SNEGSKA (reference sequence). The CDR3 runs 14 residues. The germline V and J ends were trimmed by 6 bases and 9 bases, with 21 bases remaining between them. The CDR3 protein is CSAPGDRDYGEQFF. CDR3 DNA sequence: TGCAGTGCCCCCGGCGACAGGGACTACGGTGAGCAGTTCTTC.

In its sample, this clonotype was seen a few times. The rearrangement uses TRBV4-1 and TRBJ2-3, with TRBD1 matching 8 bases. Germline V CDR1 and CDR2: MGHRA, YSYEKL. After removal of 6 bases from V and 6 bases from J, the junction contained 8 bases not matched to a gene. The CDR3 totals 14 residues. DNA of the CDR3: TGCGCCAGCAGGAGACAGGGGTACAGGGATACGCAGTATTTT. It yields the protein CASRRQGYRDTQYF.

Many counts were recorded for this clonotype. The chain is built from TRBV6-1 and TRBJ2-7, with D perhaps matching TRBD1 (6 bases). The germline V gene has CDR1 MNHNS and CDR2 SASEGT. There are 14 residues in the CDR3. The ends were cut back, 7 bases at V and 7 bases at J, with 20 bases in the middle. The CDR3 DNA reads as TGTGCCAGCACCGAAACCACGGGACATCAGGAGCAGTACTTC. This codes for CASTETTGHQEQYF.

In its sample, this clonotype was seen many times. The chain combines TRBV10-3 with TRBJ2-5, with D perhaps matching TRBD1 or TRBD2 (6 bases each). This CDR3 comprises 13 residues. V was shortened by 9 bases and J by 1 base, with 12 bases between the two germline ends. From germline, CDR1 is ENHRY and CDR2 SYGVKD. The CDR3, as DNA: TGTGCCATTGCGGGACAAGCCCAAGAGACCCAGTACTTC. Protein sequence: CAIAGQAQETQYF.

This clonotype was counted only a few times. A read error is possible here, since a much larger clone lies one base away. V is TRBV7-6 and J is TRBJ2-1, with a weak D call TRBD2 (5 bases). V gave up 1 base and J gave up 0 bases, with 7 bases separating them. Germline CDR1 SGHVS, CDR2 FNYEAQ. The length of the CDR3 is 15 residues. The CDR3 sequence is CASSLVGSSYNEQFF. The CDR3 DNA is TGTGCCAGCAGCTTAGTGGGGAGCTCCTACAATGAGCAGTTCTTC.

This clonotype was counted ten times or more. The chain couples TRBV11-2 to TRBJ2-1; D ambiguous. V lost 0 bases to trimming and J lost 11 bases, with 11 bases between them. The CDR3 is 13 residues long. From germline, CDR1 is SGHAT and CDR2 FQNNGV. DNA for the CDR3: TGTGCCAGCAGCTTAGAGGGTACCGGCAAGCAGTTCTTC. It is translated as CASSLEGTGKQFF.

This clonotype was seen only a few times. The rearrangement joins TRBV7-9 to TRBJ2-5, with no clear D. Germline V gene data show CDR1 as SEHNR and CDR2 as FQNEAQ (reference sequence). V was shortened by 4 bases and J by 5 bases, with 14 bases between the two germline ends. CDR3 length equals 14 residues. The CDR3 DNA reads TGTGCCAGCAGCTCCTCCTCCTTCTTCGAGACCCAGTACTTC. Its translation: CASSSSSFFETQYF.

This clonotype came up many times. The J gene is TRBJ2-5, the V gene TRBV7-8; D remains ambiguous. V gave up 6 bases and J gave up 6 bases, with 20 bases separating them. The germline gives CDR1 SGHVS, CDR2 FQNEAQ. CDR3 length: 15 amino acids. The chain's CDR3 is CASSPTQAGVQTQYF. The CDR3 DNA follows: TGTGCCAGCAGTCCCACTCAAGCCGGTGTGCAGACCCAGTACTTC.